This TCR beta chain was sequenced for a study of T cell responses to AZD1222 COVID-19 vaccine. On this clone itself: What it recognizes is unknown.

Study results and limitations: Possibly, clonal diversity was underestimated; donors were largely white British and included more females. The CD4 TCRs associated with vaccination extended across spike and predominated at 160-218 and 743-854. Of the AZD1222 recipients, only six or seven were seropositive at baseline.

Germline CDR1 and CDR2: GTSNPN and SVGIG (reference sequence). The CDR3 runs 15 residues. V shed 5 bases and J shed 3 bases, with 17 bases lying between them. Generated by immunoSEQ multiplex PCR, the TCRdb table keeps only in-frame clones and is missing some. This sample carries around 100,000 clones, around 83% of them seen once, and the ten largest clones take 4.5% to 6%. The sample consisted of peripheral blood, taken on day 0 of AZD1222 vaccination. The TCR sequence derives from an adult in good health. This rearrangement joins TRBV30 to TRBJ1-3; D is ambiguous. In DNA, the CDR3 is TGTGCCTGGGTCAGACACCCAGAGGGTGGAAACACCATATATTTT. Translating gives CAWVRHPEGGNTIYF.